These 32 T cell receptor beta chains share one sample of origin, sequenced in a study of beta chain features in type 1 diabetes. Overall study findings and caveats: Type 1 diabetes patients had TCRB CDR3s that were shorter (moderately but significantly so) in all four CD4+ subsets.

These receptors are not linked to any known antigen. Investigators reverse transcribed all isolated RNA, so they sequenced expressed TCRB transcripts. The table came from immunoSEQ multiplex PCR; TCRdb's copy has only in-frame clones and leaves some out. The table lists around 240,000 clones, 16% of them singletons. Sequencing used naive CD4+ T cells from blood. These receptors all stem from a man younger than 45 with type 1 diabetes.

The chain employs TRBV18 and TRBJ2-3; 10 bases are shared with TRBD1. Germline CDR1 and CDR2: KGHSH and LQKENI. Unmatched junction bases numbered 6, after V lost 4 bases and J lost 5 bases. This CDR3 contains 15 residues. The CDR3 reads CASSQWGQGKDTQYF. CDR3 nucleotides: TGTGCCAGCTCACAATGGGGACAGGGGAAAGATACGCAGTATTTT.

This clone was observed a few times. The chain employs TRBV7-2 and TRBJ2-1, with 9 positions matching TRBD2. Per the germline V gene, CDR1 is SGHTA and CDR2 is FQGNSA. The CDR3 contains 15 residues. J lost 5 bases, V lost 5 bases, and 7 bases had no gene match. DNA for the CDR3: TGTGCCAGCAGCCCCCGAGTAGCGGGAGACAATGAGCAGTTCTTC. This gives the protein CASSPRVAGDNEQFF.

This chain links TRBV29-1 with TRBJ2-5; D call uncertain. The CDR3 is 11 amino acids. Trimming shortened V by 7 bases and J by 5 bases, and 11 bases separated the two germline ends. CDR1 and CDR2 from the germline V gene are SQVTM and ANQGSEA. This CDR3 is CSADRSETQYF. CDR3 sequence (DNA): TGCAGCGCCGACCGCTCCGAGACCCAGTACTTC.

V gene TRBV18 combines with J gene TRBJ2-7; the D gene is possibly TRBD2 (6 bases). The length of the CDR3 is 15 residues. The V end was cut by 3 bases, the J end by 3 bases, with 15 bases between. Germline assignment: CDR1 KGHSH and CDR2 LQKENI. The CDR3 sequence: CASSPRLEGLYEQYF. CDR3 sequence (DNA): TGTGCCAGCTCACCCCGATTGGAGGGGCTCTACGAGCAGTACTTC.

This clone was seen only a few times. The chain links TRBV5-1 to TRBJ2-7, with a tentative D call TRBD1 (6 bases). The CDR3 extends over 16 amino acids. Trimming pared 1 base from V and 3 bases from J, leaving 17 bases between. Per germline, CDR1 SGHRS and CDR2 YFSETQ. CDR3 coding DNA: TGCGCCAGCAGCTTGTCCACAGGGACGGTGTTCTACGAGCAGTACTTC. Translating gives CASSLSTGTVFYEQYF.

This clone turned up a few times. The chain is built from TRBV7-2 and TRBJ2-4; D might be TRBD2 (5 bases). The V gene's germline CDR1 is SGHTA and CDR2 FQGNSA. V was clipped by 4 bases and J by 8 bases, with 18 bases between them. This CDR3 spans 15 amino acids. The CDR3 spells CASSSNGIVGDIQYF. CDR3 DNA: TGTGCCAGCAGCTCCAACGGGATTGTGGGAGACATTCAGTACTTC.

The chain couples TRBV7-2 to TRBJ1-5; D is perhaps TRBD1 (5 bases). Trimming took off 1 base at V and 0 bases at J, with 10 bases between the two ends. This CDR3 comprises 16 residues. Looked up from germline, CDR1 is SGHTA and CDR2 is FQGNSA. CDR3 loop: CASSLEGGHSNQPQHF. In nucleotides, the CDR3 is TGTGCCAGCAGCTTAGAGGGTGGACATAGCAATCAGCCCCAGCATTTT. Drawing the rest from reference TRBV7-2 and TRBJ1-5, the complete variable domain is GAGVSQSPSNKVTEKGKDVELRCDPISGHTALYWYRQSLGQGLEFLIYFQGNSAPDKSGLPSDRFSAERTGGSVSTLTIQRTQQEDSAVYLCASSLEGGHSNQPQHFGDGTRLSIL.

The sample holds a few counts of this clone. The chain uses TRBV2 and TRBJ1-3; perhaps TRBD1 as D (6 bases). CDR1 and CDR2 from the germline V gene are SNHLY and FYNNEI. Trimming shortened V by 6 bases and J by 0 bases, and 6 bases separated the two germline ends. The CDR3 has 13 amino acids. CDR3 DNA: TGTGCCAGCAGCAGGGGCTCTGGAAACACCATATATTTT. Protein product: CASSRGSGNTIYF.

The CDR3 DNA is TGTGCCAGCAGGAGATCCTGGCAGGGGGCAGATACGCAGTATTTT. Its translation: CASRRSWQGADTQYF. The rearrangement uses TRBV6-6 and TRBJ2-3; 7 bases line up with TRBD1. The J segment lost 4 bases and the V segment lost 6 bases, leaving 10 bases of the junction unmatched. The CDR3 is made up of 15 amino acids. CDR1 and CDR2 (germline): MNHNY, SVGAGI (reference sequence).

The rearrangement uses TRBV2 and TRBJ2-5; weak D call: TRBD1 (5 bases). The CDR3 covers 13 residues. Germline assignment: CDR1 SNHLY and CDR2 FYNNEI. Trimming took off 3 bases at V and 5 bases at J, with 10 bases between the two ends. The CDR3 is CASSDGSGETQYF. The CDR3 DNA follows: TGTGCCAGCAGTGACGGGTCAGGGGAGACCCAGTACTTC. Filled out from reference TRBV2 and TRBJ2-5, the complete variable domain reads EPEVTQTPSHQVTQMGQEVILRCVPISNHLYFYWYRQILGQKVEFLVSFYNNEISEKSEIFDDQFSVERPDGSNFTLKIRSTKLEDSAMYFCASSDGSGETQYFGPGTRLLVL.

This clone was counted a few times. The genes are TRBV2 and TRBJ1-2; D uncertain. The CDR3 length is 14 residues. Between the trimmed V and J ends, which lost 2 bases and 8 bases, there was a span of 15 bases. Germline V CDR1 and CDR2: SNHLY, FYNNEI. CDR3 amino acids: CASSEHGPGGGYTF. CDR3 nucleotide sequence: TGTGCCAGCAGTGAACATGGGCCTGGAGGAGGCTACACCTTC.

This clone was observed a few times. The chain combines TRBV15 with TRBJ2-7; 7 bases map to TRBD1. This CDR3 has 16 residues. V gave up 2 bases and J gave up 3 bases; unmatched junction bases: 10. From germline, CDR1 is LNHNV and CDR2 YYDKDF (reference sequence). CDR3 sequence (DNA): TGTGCCACCAGCAGACATCTGGCACAGGGGCACTACGAGCAGTACTTC. Amino acids: CATSRHLAQGHYEQYF. Full variable domain (missing parts from reference TRBV15 and TRBJ2-7): DAMVIQNPRYQVTQFGKPVTLSCSQTLNHNVMYWYQQKSSQAPKLLFHYYDKDFNNEADTPDNFQSRRPNTSFCFLDIRSPGLGDTAMYLCATSRHLAQGHYEQYFGPGTRLTVT.

The chain has TRBV28 and TRBJ2-5; possibly TRBD2 for D (5 bases). V was trimmed by 2 bases and J by 2 bases, leaving 18 bases between them. The length of the CDR3 is 17 residues. Germline V gene sequence: CDR1 MDHEN, CDR2 SYDVKM. Here the CDR3 DNA reads TGTGCCAGCAGTTTAGGCGGGCTCAAGGACCTGCAAGAGACCCAGTACTTC. This translates into CASSLGGLKDLQETQYF.

The V gene is TRBV30, the J gene TRBJ1-1, with a possible D match to TRBD1 (5 bases). CDR3 size: 12 residues. Germline V lookup: CDR1 GTSNPN, CDR2 SVGIG (reference sequence). The V and J ends lost 1 base and 10 bases respectively, with 13 bases between them. For the CDR3, the DNA is TGTGCCTGGAGTGGACAGTATGGGACAGCTTTCTTT. Amino acid sequence: CAWSGQYGTAFF.

This clone was picked up a small number of times. This chain uses TRBV5-4 with TRBJ1-2; D is unclear. Germline loops: CDR1 SGHNT, CDR2 YYREEE (reference sequence). CDR3 length: 11 amino acids. The V end was cut by 4 bases, the J end by 1 base, with 2 bases between. This chain's CDR3 is CASSRNYGYTF. The CDR3 DNA reads as TGTGCCAGCAGCCGTAACTATGGCTACACCTTC.

Only a few counts were recorded for this clone. The gene calls are TRBV7-3 and TRBJ2-3; possible D gene TRBD1, 5 bases. The CDR3 spans 12 residues. Germline V gives CDR1 SGHTA, CDR2 FQGTGA. Trimming cost V 5 bases and J 5 bases, with 8 bases left between them. The CDR3: CASSQQEDTQYF. The DNA of the CDR3 is TGTGCCAGCAGCCAACAGGAAGATACGCAGTATTTT.

This clone came up a few times. V gene TRBV30 combines with J gene TRBJ2-2; a weak D match, TRBD2 (6 bases). V lost 7 bases, J lost 4 bases, and 13 bases lay in between. CDR3 length equals 13 residues. Germline V gene sequence: CDR1 GTSNPN, CDR2 SVGIG (reference sequence). The CDR3 sequence is CASGLSVTGELFF. CDR3 nucleotide sequence: TGTGCCTCGGGACTCTCGGTCACCGGGGAGCTGTTTTTT.

The gene calls are TRBV14 and TRBJ2-5; D gene unclear. CDR3 length: 17 amino acids. CDR1 is SGHDN, CDR2 FVKESK, per germline. V lost 2 bases and J 3 bases, leaving 19 bases between the germline ends. In DNA, the CDR3 is TGTGCCAGCAGCCAAACTCGTGGAAATTTCGGCAAAGAGACCCAGTACTTC. Amino acids: CASSQTRGNFGKETQYF.

The V and J genes are TRBV6-5 and TRBJ2-4; D is undetermined. From germline, CDR1 is MNHEY and CDR2 SVGAGI. Trimming took off 6 bases at V and 0 bases at J, with 9 bases between the two ends. This CDR3 comprises 14 residues. The CDR3 here is CASSRIQAKNIQYF. CDR3 nucleotides: TGTGCCAGCAGCCGGATTCAAGCCAAAAACATTCAGTACTTC.

The rearrangement links TRBV4-3 to TRBJ2-5, with 7 positions matching TRBD1. The junction had 10 bases not matched to a gene; V was cut back by 4 bases and J by 5 bases. The germline V gene has CDR1 LGHNA and CDR2 YSLEER. The CDR3 is 15 amino acids. The CDR3 nucleotides are TGCGCCAGCAGCCCACAACAGGGGCGGGTCGAGACCCAGTACTTC. Amino acid sequence: CASSPQQGRVETQYF.

J is TRBJ2-4 and V is TRBV6-1; D unresolved. The CDR3 length is 10 residues. Germline V CDR1 and CDR2: MNHNS, SASEGT. Trimming removed 6 bases from V and 13 bases from J, with 10 bases in between. DNA of the CDR3: TGTGCCAGCAGAGACTTCGACCAGTACTTC. It encodes CASRDFDQYF.

This clone was counted between two and nine times. The V and J genes are TRBV27 and TRBJ1-5; TRBD1 matches 9 bases. Germline CDR1 reads MNHEY; CDR2 reads SMNVEV (reference sequence). The ends lost 6 bases at V and 0 bases at J; junction bases unmatched: 6. This CDR3 has 16 residues. CDR3: CASRTGQGNSNQPQHF. The DNA of the CDR3 is TGTGCCAGCAGGACGGGACAGGGTAATAGCAATCAGCCCCAGCATTTT.

This clone was seen a handful of times. The genes are TRBV27 and TRBJ2-5, with D perhaps TRBD1 (6 bases). The CDR3 contains 15 residues. The germline V gene has CDR1 MNHEY and CDR2 SMNVEV (reference sequence). V shed 2 bases and J shed 5 bases, with 15 bases lying between them. The CDR3 loop is CASSLQRQVWETQYF. CDR3 coding DNA: TGTGCCAGCAGTTTACAAAGACAGGTTTGGGAGACCCAGTACTTC.

J is TRBJ2-5 and V is TRBV7-2; D remains unclear. V gave up 6 bases and J gave up 0 bases, with 5 bases separating them. Germline values: CDR1 SGHTA, CDR2 FQGNSA. The CDR3 consists of 12 residues. The CDR3 is CASRRYQETQYF. In DNA form, the CDR3 reads TGTGCCAGCAGAAGGTACCAAGAGACCCAGTACTTC.

The genes are TRBV27 and TRBJ2-7, with unresolved D. Germline assignment: CDR1 MNHEY and CDR2 SMNVEV (reference sequence). Trimming cost V 8 bases and J 3 bases, with 17 bases left between them. The CDR3 runs to 14 residues. The CDR3 DNA reads as TGTGCCAGCCGAACGAATAAGGGATTCTACGAGCAGTACTTC. It specifies CASRTNKGFYEQYF.

This clone was observed a few times. The rearrangement uses TRBV9 and TRBJ1-2, with 7 bases aligning to TRBD1. Germline trimming cut 7 bases from V and 6 bases from J; bases unmatched to any gene: 9. Germline V gives CDR1 SGDLS, CDR2 YYNGEE. CDR3 length: 13 amino acids. In nucleotides, the CDR3 is TGTGCCAGCGAGATCGGGACAGCACATGGCTACACCTTC. Protein: CASEIGTAHGYTF.

The J gene is TRBJ1-1, the V gene TRBV5-1; tentatively, D is TRBD1 (5 bases). In germline, CDR1 is SGHRS, CDR2 YFSETQ. Trimming removed 0 bases at V and 5 bases at J, with 11 bases between. This CDR3 has 14 residues. CDR3 sequence (DNA): TGCGCCAGCAGCTTGGGGCAGGGTATGACTGAAGCTTTCTTT. It codes for CASSLGQGMTEAFF.

There are a few counts of this clone. V is TRBV18 and J is TRBJ2-5; D may correspond to TRBD1 or TRBD2 (5 bases each). Germline V CDR1 and CDR2: KGHSH, LQKENI. The CDR3 runs to 14 residues. Trimming shortened V by 2 bases and J by 5 bases, and 12 bases separated the two germline ends. This CDR3 reads CASSPFIREETQYF. The DNA of the CDR3 is TGTGCCAGCTCACCATTCATCAGGGAGGAGACCCAGTACTTC.

This clone was counted a few times. This rearrangement joins TRBV7-8 to TRBJ2-1, with 10 bases aligning to TRBD2. Germline V CDR1 and CDR2: SGHVS, FQNEAQ. The J segment lost 4 bases and the V segment lost 4 bases, leaving 7 bases of the junction unmatched. CDR3 length: 16 residues. DNA for the CDR3: TGTGCCAGCAGCTCTTTAGCGGGAGGCGGTTACAATGAGCAGTTCTTC. It is translated as CASSSLAGGGYNEQFF.

This clone was observed a handful of times. V is TRBV10-2 and J is TRBJ2-3; 9 bases agree with TRBD2. The germline V gene has CDR1 WSHSY and CDR2 SAAADI. This CDR3 spans 14 amino acids. V lost 8 bases to trimming and J lost 3 bases; unmatched junction nucleotides: 6. The CDR3 nucleotides are TGCGCCAGCGGCATCAGCGGGAGGACAGATACGCAGTATTTT. This sequence encodes CASGISGRTDTQYF.

In this sample, this clone turned up a few times. This chain connects TRBV7-9 to TRBJ2-7, with 7 bases aligning to TRBD2. V lost 3 bases to trimming and J lost 0 bases; unmatched junction nucleotides: 2. Germline V gives CDR1 SEHNR, CDR2 FQNEAQ (reference sequence). This CDR3 has 14 residues. The CDR3 sequence is CASSFRTSSYEQYF. DNA for the CDR3: TGTGCCAGCAGCTTTCGGACTAGCTCCTACGAGCAGTACTTC.

The V call is TRBV18, the J call TRBJ2-5; D unresolved. CDR3 length equals 13 residues. Germline-derived CDR1 and CDR2 are KGHSH and LQKENI. Trimming left V 0 bases short and J 4 bases short, with 6 bases between. CDR3 DNA: TGTGCCAGCTCACCACCGTCAATAGAGACCCAGTACTTC. Its protein product is CASSPPSIETQYF.